This T cell receptor (beta chain) was captured in a study of long-term antiretroviral therapy in people with HIV. Study-level information: It was about a decade before the 2015 immediate-ART recommendation that the earliest samples were taken.

CDR3 length: 16 amino acids. Germline-derived CDR1 and CDR2 are SGHRS and YFSETQ. V lost 4 bases and J lost 0, with 16 bases in between. At the survey level, the v3.0 immunoSEQ assay was run. Clones were sequenced by immunoSEQ multiplex PCR, and TCRdb holds only the in-frame ones, with some missing. The table lists 22,000 or so clones, roughly 82% of them singletons. For this clone: Its cognate antigen is unknown.

Findings and caveats of the study: Sampling of blood ran from about 2004 to 2017, and older ART regimens were possibly in use.

The source is a man aged 30 to 45 with HIV. The V and J genes are TRBV5-1 and TRBJ1-2; D might be TRBD1 (6 bases). The sequencing here drew on unsorted PBMCs, taken 5.9 years after starting antiretroviral therapy. The CDR3 loop is CASSPSRTVTNYGYTF. DNA for the CDR3: TGCGCCAGCAGCCCCTCCCGGACAGTGACTAACTATGGCTACACCTTC.